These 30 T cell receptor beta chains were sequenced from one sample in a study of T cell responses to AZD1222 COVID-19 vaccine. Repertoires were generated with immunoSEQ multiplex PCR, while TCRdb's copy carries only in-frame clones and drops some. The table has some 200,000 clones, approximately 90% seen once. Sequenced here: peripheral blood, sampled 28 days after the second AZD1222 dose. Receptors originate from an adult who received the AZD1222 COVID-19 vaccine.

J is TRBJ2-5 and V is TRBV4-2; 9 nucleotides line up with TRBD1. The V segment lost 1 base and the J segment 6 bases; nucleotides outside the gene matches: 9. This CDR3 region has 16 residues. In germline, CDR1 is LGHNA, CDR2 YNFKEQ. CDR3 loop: CASSQVSGQGTKTQYF. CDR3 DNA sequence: TGTGCCAGCAGCCAAGTAAGCGGACAGGGGACGAAGACCCAGTACTTC.

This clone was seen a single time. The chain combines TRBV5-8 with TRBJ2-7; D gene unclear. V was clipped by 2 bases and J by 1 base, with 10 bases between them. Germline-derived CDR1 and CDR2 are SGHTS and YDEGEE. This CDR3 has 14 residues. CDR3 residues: CASSLRPGSYEQYF. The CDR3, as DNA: TGTGCCAGCAGCTTACGGCCCGGGTCCTACGAGCAGTACTTC.

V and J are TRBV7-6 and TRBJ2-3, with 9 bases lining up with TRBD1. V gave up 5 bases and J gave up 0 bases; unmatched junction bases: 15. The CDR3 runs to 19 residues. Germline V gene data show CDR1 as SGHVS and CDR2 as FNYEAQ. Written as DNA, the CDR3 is TGTGCCAGCAGCCCCCTAGACAGGGGGTTATCAGTAAGCACAGATACGCAGTATTTT. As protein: CASSPLDRGLSVSTDTQYF.

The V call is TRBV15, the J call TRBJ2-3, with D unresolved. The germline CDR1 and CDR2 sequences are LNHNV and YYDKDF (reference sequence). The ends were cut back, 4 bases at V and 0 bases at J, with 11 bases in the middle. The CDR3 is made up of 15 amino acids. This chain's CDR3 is CATSKADPSTDTQYF. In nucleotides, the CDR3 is TGTGCCACCAGCAAGGCGGACCCTAGCACAGATACGCAGTATTTT.

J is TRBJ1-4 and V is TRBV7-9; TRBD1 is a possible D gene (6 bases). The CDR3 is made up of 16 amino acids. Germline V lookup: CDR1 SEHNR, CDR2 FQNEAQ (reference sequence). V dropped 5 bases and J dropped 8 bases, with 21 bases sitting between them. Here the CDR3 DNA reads TGTGCCAGCAGCCCCGGGGGGGGGCGCCTAGGAGAAAAACTGTTTTTT. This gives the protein CASSPGGGRLGEKLFF. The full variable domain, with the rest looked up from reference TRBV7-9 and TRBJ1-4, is DTGVSQNPRHKITKRGQNVTFRCDPISEHNRLYWYRQTLGQGPEFLTYFQNEAQLEKSRLLSDRFSAERPKGSFSTLEIQRTEQGDSAMYLCASSPGGGRLGEKLFFGSGTQLSVL.

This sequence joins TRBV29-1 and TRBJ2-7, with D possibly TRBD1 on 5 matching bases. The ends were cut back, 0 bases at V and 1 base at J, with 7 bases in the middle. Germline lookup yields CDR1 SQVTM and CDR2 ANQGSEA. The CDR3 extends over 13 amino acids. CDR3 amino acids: CSVEEGQSYEQYF. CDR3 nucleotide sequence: TGCAGCGTTGAAGAGGGGCAGTCCTACGAGCAGTACTTC.

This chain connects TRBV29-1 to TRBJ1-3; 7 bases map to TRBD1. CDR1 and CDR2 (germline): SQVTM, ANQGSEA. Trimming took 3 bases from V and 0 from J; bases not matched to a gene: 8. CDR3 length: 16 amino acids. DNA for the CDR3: TGCAGCGTTGAGCGGCGTGGGACAGCCTCTGGAAACACCATATATTTT. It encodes CSVERRGTASGNTIYF.

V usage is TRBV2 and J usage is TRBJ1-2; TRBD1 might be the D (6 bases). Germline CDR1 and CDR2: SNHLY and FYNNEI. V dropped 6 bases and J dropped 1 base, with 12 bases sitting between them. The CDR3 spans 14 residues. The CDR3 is CASSWTAYNYGYTF. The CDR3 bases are TGTGCCAGCAGCTGGACAGCTTATAACTATGGCTACACCTTC.

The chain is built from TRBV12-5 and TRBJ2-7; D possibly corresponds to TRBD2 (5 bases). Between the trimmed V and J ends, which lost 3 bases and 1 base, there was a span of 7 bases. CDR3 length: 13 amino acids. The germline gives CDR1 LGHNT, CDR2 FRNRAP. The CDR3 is CASGFTGSYEQYF. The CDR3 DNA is TGTGCTAGTGGTTTTACGGGATCCTACGAGCAGTACTTC.

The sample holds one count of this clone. CDR3 sequence reads: CASSPPQGGGQPQHF. The DNA of the CDR3 is TGTGCCAGCTCACCACCGCAGGGGGGGGGTCAGCCCCAGCATTTT. V usage is TRBV18 and J usage is TRBJ1-5; TRBD1 aligns across 7 bases. The junction had 5 bases not matched to a gene; V was cut back by 0 bases and J by 6 bases. The CDR3 is 15 amino acids. Per the germline V gene, CDR1 is KGHSH and CDR2 is LQKENI. Full variable domain (missing parts from reference TRBV18 and TRBJ1-5): NAGVMQNPRHLVRRRGQEARLRCSPMKGHSHVYWYRQLPEEGLKFMVYLQKENIIDESGMPKERFSAEFPKEGPSILRIQQVVRGDSAAYFCASSPPQGGGQPQHFGDGTRLSIL.

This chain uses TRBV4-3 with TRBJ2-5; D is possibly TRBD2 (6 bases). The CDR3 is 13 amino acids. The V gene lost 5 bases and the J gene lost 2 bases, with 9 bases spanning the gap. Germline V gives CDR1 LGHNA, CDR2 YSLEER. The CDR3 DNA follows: TGCGCCAGCAGCTGGGGACTGCAAGAGACCCAGTACTTC. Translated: CASSWGLQETQYF.

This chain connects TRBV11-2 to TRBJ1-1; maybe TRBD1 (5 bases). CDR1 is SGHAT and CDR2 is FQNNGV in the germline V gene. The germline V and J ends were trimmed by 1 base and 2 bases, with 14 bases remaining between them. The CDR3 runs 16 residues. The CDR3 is CASSLGRQGANTEAFF. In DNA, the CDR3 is TGTGCCAGCAGCTTAGGTCGGCAGGGCGCAAACACTGAAGCTTTCTTT. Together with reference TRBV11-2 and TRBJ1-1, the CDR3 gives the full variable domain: EAGVAQSPRYKIIEKRQSVAFWCNPISGHATLYWYQQILGQGPKLLIQFQNNGVVDDSQLPKDRFSAERLKGVDSTLKIQPAKLEDSAVYLCASSLGRQGANTEAFFGQGTRLTVV.

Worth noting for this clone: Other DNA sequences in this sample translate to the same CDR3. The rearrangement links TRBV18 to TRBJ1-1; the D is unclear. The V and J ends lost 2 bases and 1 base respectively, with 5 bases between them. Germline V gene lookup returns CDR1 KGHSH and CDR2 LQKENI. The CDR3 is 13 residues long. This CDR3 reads CASSPTTNTEAFF. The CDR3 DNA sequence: TGTGCCAGCTCACCAACAACGAACACTGAAGCTTTCTTT.

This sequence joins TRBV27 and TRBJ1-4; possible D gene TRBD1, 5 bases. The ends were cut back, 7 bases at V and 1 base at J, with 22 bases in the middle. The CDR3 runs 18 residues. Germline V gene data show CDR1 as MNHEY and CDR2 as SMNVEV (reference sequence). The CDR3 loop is CASKNSRDRRLTNEKLFF. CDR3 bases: TGTGCCAGCAAGAACAGCCGGGACCGCCGATTAACTAATGAAAAACTGTTTTTT.

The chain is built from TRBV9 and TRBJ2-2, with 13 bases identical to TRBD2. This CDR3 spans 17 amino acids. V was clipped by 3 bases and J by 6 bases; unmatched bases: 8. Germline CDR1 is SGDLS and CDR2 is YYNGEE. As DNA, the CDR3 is TGTGCCAGCAGCGCGGATAGACTAGCGGGAGGCTCCGGGGAGCTGTTTTTT. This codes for CASSADRLAGGSGELFF.

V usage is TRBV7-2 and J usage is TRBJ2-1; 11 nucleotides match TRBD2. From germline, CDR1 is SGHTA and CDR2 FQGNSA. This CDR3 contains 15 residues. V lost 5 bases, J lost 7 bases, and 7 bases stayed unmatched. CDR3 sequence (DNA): TGTGCCAGCAGCCCTATAGCGGGAGGGCCAAATGAGCAGTTCTTC. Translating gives CASSPIAGGPNEQFF.

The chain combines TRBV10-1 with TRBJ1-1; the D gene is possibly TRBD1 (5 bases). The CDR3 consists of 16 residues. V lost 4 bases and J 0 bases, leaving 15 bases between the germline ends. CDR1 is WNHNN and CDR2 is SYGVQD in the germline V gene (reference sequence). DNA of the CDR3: TGCGCCAGCAGTGCGAATCCGGGACGGCTGAACACTGAAGCTTTCTTT. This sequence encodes CASSANPGRLNTEAFF.

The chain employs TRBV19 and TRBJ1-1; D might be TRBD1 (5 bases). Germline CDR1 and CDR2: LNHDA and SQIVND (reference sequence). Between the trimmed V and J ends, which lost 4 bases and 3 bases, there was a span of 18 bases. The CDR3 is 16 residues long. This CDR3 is CASSTPLFGTYTEAFF. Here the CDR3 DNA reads TGTGCCAGTAGTACCCCCCTCTTCGGGACGTACACTGAAGCTTTCTTT.

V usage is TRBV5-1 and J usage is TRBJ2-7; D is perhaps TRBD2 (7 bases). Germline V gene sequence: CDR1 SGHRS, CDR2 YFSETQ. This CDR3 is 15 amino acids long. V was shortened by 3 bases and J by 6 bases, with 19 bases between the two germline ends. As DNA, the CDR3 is TGCGCCAGCAGCTACTCTGGCGGGGGCTCAGGCGAGCAGTACTTC. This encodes CASSYSGGGSGEQYF.

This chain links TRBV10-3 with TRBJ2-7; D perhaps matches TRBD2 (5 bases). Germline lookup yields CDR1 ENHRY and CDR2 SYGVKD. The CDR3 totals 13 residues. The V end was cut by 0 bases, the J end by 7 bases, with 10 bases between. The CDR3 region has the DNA TGTGCCATCAGTGAGTCGCCCGGAGGTGAGCAGTACTTC. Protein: CAISESPGGEQYF.

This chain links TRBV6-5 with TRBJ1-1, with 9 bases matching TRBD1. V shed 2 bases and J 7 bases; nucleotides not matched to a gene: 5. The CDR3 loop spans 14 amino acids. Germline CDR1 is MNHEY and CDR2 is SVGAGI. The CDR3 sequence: CASSYDRGYGEAFF. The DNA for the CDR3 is TGTGCCAGCAGTTACGACAGGGGGTACGGTGAAGCTTTCTTT.

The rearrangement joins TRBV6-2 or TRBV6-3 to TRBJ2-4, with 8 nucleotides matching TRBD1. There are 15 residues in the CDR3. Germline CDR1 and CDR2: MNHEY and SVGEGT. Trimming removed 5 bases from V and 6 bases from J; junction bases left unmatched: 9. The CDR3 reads CASSRTGTPPNIQYF. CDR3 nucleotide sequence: TGTGCCAGCAGTCGGACAGGGACCCCTCCAAACATTCAGTACTTC.

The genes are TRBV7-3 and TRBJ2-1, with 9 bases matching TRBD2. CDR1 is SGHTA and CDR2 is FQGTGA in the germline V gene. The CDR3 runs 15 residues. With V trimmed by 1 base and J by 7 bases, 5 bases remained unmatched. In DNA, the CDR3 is TGTGCCAGCAGCTTAAGTAGCGGGAGCCAGAATGAGCAGTTCTTC. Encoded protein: CASSLSSGSQNEQFF.

The CDR3 is CASSYGNSFTDTQYF. The CDR3 DNA reads TGTGCCAGCAGTTATGGTAACAGCTTCACAGATACGCAGTATTTT. This chain uses TRBV6-5 with TRBJ2-3; no clear D. Germline CDR1 and CDR2: MNHEY and SVGAGI. The germline V and J ends were trimmed by 3 bases and 2 bases, with 12 bases remaining between them. The CDR3 is made up of 15 amino acids.

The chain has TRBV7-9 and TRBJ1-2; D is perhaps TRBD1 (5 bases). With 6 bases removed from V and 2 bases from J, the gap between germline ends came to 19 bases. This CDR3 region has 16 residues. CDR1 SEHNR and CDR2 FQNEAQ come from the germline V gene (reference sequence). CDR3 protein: CASSLARDRLNYGYTF. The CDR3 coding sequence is TGTGCCAGCAGTCTAGCCCGGGACCGGCTCAACTATGGCTACACCTTC.

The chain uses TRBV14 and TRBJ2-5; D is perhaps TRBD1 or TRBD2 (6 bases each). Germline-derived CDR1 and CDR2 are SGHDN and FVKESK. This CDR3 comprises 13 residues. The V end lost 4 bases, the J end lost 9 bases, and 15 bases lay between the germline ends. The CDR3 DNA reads TGTGCCAGCAGCCCCCGGGGGCGATCCGCCCAGTACTTC. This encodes CASSPRGRSAQYF.

CDR3 region: CASSYHPDRGTDTQYF. The DNA for the CDR3 is TGTGCCAGCAGTTACCACCCGGACAGGGGCACAGATACGCAGTATTTT. The V and J genes are TRBV7-9 and TRBJ2-3, with 8 bases aligning to TRBD1. Germline values: CDR1 SEHNR, CDR2 FQNEAQ (reference sequence). This CDR3 is 16 amino acids long. Unmatched junction bases numbered 9, after V lost 6 bases and J lost 1 base.

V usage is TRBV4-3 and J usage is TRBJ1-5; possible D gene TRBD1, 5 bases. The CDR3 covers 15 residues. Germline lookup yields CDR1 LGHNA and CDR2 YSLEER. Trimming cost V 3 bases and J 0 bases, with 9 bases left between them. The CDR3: CASSQLGGSNQPQHF. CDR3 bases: TGCGCCAGCAGCCAGCTGGGGGGTAGCAATCAGCCCCAGCATTTT.

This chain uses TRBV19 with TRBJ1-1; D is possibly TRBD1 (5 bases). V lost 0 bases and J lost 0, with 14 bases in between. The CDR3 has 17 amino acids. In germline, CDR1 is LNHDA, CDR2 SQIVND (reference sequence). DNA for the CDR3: TGTGCCAGTAGTATAGACCTAGCCCGGGGGATGAACACTGAAGCTTTCTTT. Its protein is CASSIDLARGMNTEAFF.

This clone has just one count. This CDR3 is CASTRPGTGLYEQYF. DNA of the CDR3: TGTGCCTCGACACGGCCGGGGACAGGGCTCTACGAGCAGTACTTC. The rearrangement uses TRBV30 and TRBJ2-7; 9 bases are a match to TRBD1. V lost 7 bases to trimming and J lost 3 bases; unmatched junction nucleotides: 13. The germline V gene encodes CDR1 GTSNPN and CDR2 SVGIG (reference sequence). The CDR3 has 15 residues.